This T cell receptor (beta chain) was observed in a study of beta chain features in type 1 diabetes. Populations isolated by sorting all had purity greater than 98%. As concerns this clone: The antigen is not known.

Expressed TCRB transcripts were sequenced after all isolated RNA was converted to cDNA. Data came from immunoSEQ multiplex PCR; TCRdb stores just in-frame clones and leaves some out. The top ten clones hold approximately 0.046% of a sample with 300,000 to 450,000 clones, around 20% of them seen once. Overall study results and limits: At VDJ recombination sites, type 1 diabetes patients had fewer insertions and more deleted nucleotides.

The TCR originated in a woman aged 18-30 years in good health. The sample was naive CD4+ T cells from blood.

The CDR3 nucleotides read TGTGCCAGCAGCTTGGTTTCTAGCGAAGAGACCCAGTACTTC. Protein product: CASSLVSSEETQYF. The chain carries TRBV5-6 and TRBJ2-5; the D gene is possibly TRBD2 (6 bases). Trimming stripped 0 bases from V and 3 bases from J, with 9 bases between. The CDR3 consists of 14 residues. CDR1 is SGHDT and CDR2 is YYEEEE in the germline V gene.